Below, 28 T cell receptor beta chains from the same sample are listed, as sequenced in a study of blood T cell repertoires in COVID-19 (dated by TCRdb to about 2020). Library method: the immunoSEQ multiplex PCR assay. In TCRdb, the immuneACCESS table is reduced to in-frame sequences with V and J assigned. These tables do not hold every clone; where another copy was compared, an unresolved V gene accounts for under half, and the others remain unexplained. Here the sample has about 260,000 clones; around 92% occur a single time. Of the sample, around 2.6% is held by the ten largest clones. The sequencing sample was made of peripheral blood. The receptors here all came from a person under 30 with COVID-19, enrolled during active disease.

This chain links TRBV11-2 with TRBJ1-1; D is undetermined. The CDR3 contains 17 residues. Trimming shortened V by 3 bases and J by 1 base, and 18 bases separated the two germline ends. The germline V gene encodes CDR1 SGHAT and CDR2 FQNNGV. The CDR3 DNA sequence: TGTGCCAGCAGCTTCCCCGTGAGAAAAGTTGAGAACACTGAAGCTTTCTTT. Its protein product is CASSFPVRKVENTEAFF.

V is TRBV2 and J is TRBJ1-2; D uncertain. The CDR3 contains 13 residues. Germline CDR1 and CDR2: SNHLY and FYNNEI. The germline V and J ends were trimmed by 2 bases and 2 bases, with 6 bases remaining between them. CDR3 protein: CASSEIRNYGYTF. DNA for the CDR3: TGTGCCAGCAGTGAAATCAGGAACTATGGCTACACCTTC.

In DNA, the CDR3 is TGTGCCAGCACCCCCGAAGGGGGTAGGAATTCACCCCTCCACTTT. Translated, it gives CASTPEGGRNSPLHF. The chain combines TRBV2 with TRBJ1-6, with D perhaps matching TRBD1 (6 bases). Trimming took 7 bases from V and 7 from J, leaving 17 bases between them. The CDR3 is 15 residues long. Looked up from germline, CDR1 is SNHLY and CDR2 is FYNNEI.

The chain uses TRBV11-3 and TRBJ2-1; 12 bases agree with TRBD1. The CDR3 is 17 amino acids. The V segment lost 5 bases and the J segment 2 bases; nucleotides outside the gene matches: 7. Germline CDR1 SGHNT, CDR2 YENEEA. The CDR3 coding sequence is TGTGCCAGCAGCCACCCCGGGACAGGGGGCGCCTACAATGAGCAGTTCTTC. As protein: CASSHPGTGGAYNEQFF. Full variable domain (remainder filled in from reference TRBV11-3 and TRBJ2-1): EAGVVQSPRYKIIEKKQPVAFWCNPISGHNTLYWYLQNLGQGPELLIRYENEEAVDDSQLPKDRFSAERLKGVDSTLKIQPAELGDSAVYLCASSHPGTGGAYNEQFFGPGTRLTVL.

This chain uses TRBV3-1 (or the pseudogene TRBV3-2) with TRBJ2-1, with D perhaps TRBD2 (5 bases). Between the trimmed V and J ends, which lost 4 bases and 4 bases, there was a span of 14 bases. The CDR3 length is 15 residues. Looked up from germline, CDR1 is LGHDT and CDR2 is YNNKEL (reference sequence). CDR3 DNA: TGTGCCAGCAGCCTTGGACTTCCCGAGTACAATGAGCAGTTCTTC. Protein product: CASSLGLPEYNEQFF.

The genes are TRBV7-9 and TRBJ1-1; D is uncertain. Germline V lookup: CDR1 SEHNR, CDR2 FQNEAQ (reference sequence). The CDR3 covers 13 residues. V lost 4 bases, J lost 3 bases, and 9 bases lay in between. CDR3 loop: CASSYREDTEAFF. The CDR3 DNA reads as TGTGCCAGCAGCTACCGGGAGGACACTGAAGCTTTCTTT.

The V gene is TRBV19, the J gene TRBJ1-4, with 12 bases matching TRBD1. Germline trimming cut 6 bases from V and 6 bases from J; bases unmatched to any gene: 14. The germline V gene encodes CDR1 LNHDA and CDR2 SQIVND (reference sequence). The CDR3 runs 18 residues. The CDR3 protein is CASRSGDRGLVDHEKLFF. Here the CDR3 DNA reads TGTGCCAGTAGGAGTGGGGACAGGGGGCTTGTGGATCATGAAAAACTGTTTTTT.

The sample holds one count of this clone. The rearrangement uses TRBV6-1 and TRBJ1-3, with D hard to call. The CDR3 consists of 17 residues. Germline loops: CDR1 MNHNS, CDR2 SASEGT. V was trimmed by 4 bases and J by 0 bases, leaving 16 bases between them. The CDR3 spells CASSAGGASDSGNTIYF. DNA for the CDR3: TGTGCCAGCAGTGCCGGAGGAGCGAGCGACTCTGGAAACACCATATATTTT.

J is TRBJ2-4 and V is TRBV4-2; 7 positions match TRBD1. The CDR3 is 16 amino acids. Germline CDR1 is LGHNA and CDR2 is YNFKEQ. V dropped 2 bases and J dropped 5; count of bases not matched to a gene: 9. The CDR3 reads CASSQSGQLGENIQYF. In DNA form, the CDR3 reads TGTGCCAGCAGCCAATCGGGACAGTTGGGTGAAAACATTCAGTACTTC.

V and J are TRBV21-1 and TRBJ2-1; no DNA check was done on the table's D call, TRBD2. TRBV21-1 is noted as a pseudogene. The CDR3 has 22 residues. CDR3 bases: TGTGCCAGCAGCCAGCCGAGAAAGAGAGAGCTTCTAACTAGCGGGAGGAACCATGAGCAGTTCTTC. It yields the protein CASSQPRKRELLTSGRNHEQFF.

V is TRBV4-2 and J is TRBJ1-2, with a tentative D call TRBD1 (5 bases). V gave up 4 bases and J gave up 4 bases, with 19 bases separating them. Germline V gene data show CDR1 as LGHNA and CDR2 as YNFKEQ. The CDR3 has 16 residues. The CDR3: CASSLLGGVGLYGYTF. The DNA of the CDR3 is TGTGCCAGCAGCCTGCTCGGAGGGGTCGGGCTCTATGGCTACACCTTC.

The chain couples TRBV4-1 to TRBJ2-6; D gene unclear. Trimming shortened V by 0 bases and J by 4 bases, and 22 bases separated the two germline ends. The CDR3 sequence is 20 residues long. Looked up from germline, CDR1 is MGHRA and CDR2 is YSYEKL. DNA of the CDR3: TGCGCCAGCAGCCAAGATTTCCGACTGAGCCACCTGCCGGGGGCCAACGTCCTGACTTTC. Its translation: CASSQDFRLSHLPGANVLTF.

This chain links TRBV4-1 with TRBJ2-7, with TRBD2 matching over 7 bases. V shed 0 bases and J 4 bases; nucleotides not matched to a gene: 15. The CDR3 is made up of 18 amino acids. Germline V lookup: CDR1 MGHRA, CDR2 YSYEKL. CDR3 protein: CASSQDGGAGADSYEQYF. The CDR3 DNA is TGCGCCAGCAGCCAAGATGGTGGGGCGGGAGCTGACTCGTACGAGCAGTACTTC.

The V and J genes are TRBV6-5 and TRBJ2-1; D perhaps matches TRBD1 (6 bases). The length of the CDR3 is 13 residues. The V gene lost 10 bases and the J gene lost 3 bases, with 13 bases spanning the gap. Germline V gene sequence: CDR1 MNHEY, CDR2 SVGAGI. CDR3 region: CATTGHLYNEQFF. The CDR3 coding sequence is TGTGCCACCACGGGACACCTCTACAATGAGCAGTTCTTC.

This chain joins TRBV4-1 and TRBJ1-2; TRBD1 matches 12 bases. The CDR3 loop spans 16 amino acids. The V and J ends lost 3 bases and 8 bases, in that order; junction bases with no gene match: 10. The germline gives CDR1 MGHRA, CDR2 YSYEKL. CDR3 in DNA: TGCGCCAGCAGCCAGGCATCCGGGACAGGGGGCCTCGGCTACACCTTC. Its protein product is CASSQASGTGGLGYTF.

CDR3 nucleotide sequence: TGTGCCAGCAGTTTCCAGAACTCCGCGGTCGCCTACAATGAGCAGTTCTTC. Its translation is CASSFQNSAVAYNEQFF. The chain uses TRBV28 and TRBJ2-1; no definite D call. Germline CDR1 MDHEN, CDR2 SYDVKM. The CDR3 extends over 17 amino acids. V was trimmed by 3 bases and J by 2 bases, leaving 17 bases between them.

This sequence joins TRBV12-5 and TRBJ2-5; D may be TRBD1 (6 bases). V lost 11 bases, J lost 4 bases, and 14 bases lay in between. CDR3 length: 12 amino acids. Germline V gene data show CDR1 as LGHNT and CDR2 as FRNRAP. The CDR3 nucleotides are TGTGCTGGGAAGAACAGGGTAGAGACCCAGTACTTC. Translating gives CAGKNRVETQYF. The full variable domain, its missing parts supplied by reference TRBV12-5 and TRBJ2-5, is DARVTQTPRHKVTEMGQEVTMRCQPILGHNTVFWYRQTMMQGLELLAYFRNRAPLDDSGMPKDRFSAEMPDATLATLKIQPSEPRDSAVYFCAGKNRVETQYFGPGTRLLVL.

The genes are TRBV19 and TRBJ2-6; 7 positions match TRBD1. The CDR3 is 14 amino acids. CDR1 is LNHDA and CDR2 is SQIVND in the germline V gene (reference sequence). With V trimmed by 3 bases and J by 10 bases, 6 bases remained unmatched. The DNA for the CDR3 is TGTGCCAGTAGTATGGAAGGGGGCTGGAACGTCCTGACTTTC. It codes for CASSMEGGWNVLTF.

This clone was seen more than once but under ten times. V gene TRBV7-3 combines with J gene TRBJ2-3; D perhaps matches TRBD2 (6 bases). Trimming pared 6 bases from V and 4 bases from J, leaving 17 bases between. Germline CDR1 is SGHTA and CDR2 is FQGTGA. This CDR3 spans 15 amino acids. The CDR3 region is CASSPYPTGADTQYF. DNA for the CDR3: TGTGCCAGCAGTCCATACCCTACGGGAGCAGATACGCAGTATTTT.

This rearrangement joins TRBV30 to TRBJ1-1; D is possibly TRBD1 (6 bases). V gave up 2 bases and J gave up 1 base, with 11 bases separating them. This CDR3 spans 14 amino acids. Germline assignment: CDR1 GTSNPN and CDR2 SVGIG (reference sequence). The CDR3 loop reads CAWSTGQPNTEAFF. As DNA, the CDR3 is TGTGCCTGGAGTACAGGACAGCCGAACACTGAAGCTTTCTTT.

This chain links TRBV2 with TRBJ1-6; 10 nucleotides line up with TRBD1. Trimming took 5 bases from V and 8 from J; bases not matched to a gene: 9. This CDR3 is 16 amino acids long. CDR1 SNHLY and CDR2 FYNNEI come from the germline V gene. In nucleotides, the CDR3 is TGTGCCAGCAGTTTAGACAGGGGGCGTCGGGATTCACCCCTCCACTTT. The encoded protein is CASSLDRGRRDSPLHF.

This clone appeared a single time. The chain employs TRBV19 and TRBJ1-2; 7 nucleotides line up with TRBD1. Trimming cost V 5 bases and J 2 bases; bases outside gene matches: 17. CDR1 is LNHDA and CDR2 is SQIVND in the germline V gene (reference sequence). The CDR3 is 18 residues long. Here the CDR3 reads CASSSSSWSGTVNYGYTF. The CDR3 bases are TGTGCCAGTAGTTCCTCATCGTGGTCTGGGACAGTAAACTATGGCTACACCTTC.

The CDR3 protein is CASSLETSGGYEQYF. The DNA for the CDR3 is TGTGCCAGCAGTTTGGAGACTAGCGGGGGCTACGAGCAGTACTTC. The chain couples TRBV28 to TRBJ2-7; 12 nucleotides match TRBD2. CDR1 and CDR2 (germline): MDHEN, SYDVKM. The CDR3 loop spans 15 amino acids. The junction had 3 bases not matched to a gene; V was cut back by 3 bases and J by 3 bases. The variable domain in full, completed from reference TRBV28 and TRBJ2-7, reads DVKVTQSSRYLVKRTGEKVFLECVQDMDHENMFWYRQDPGLGLRLIYFSYDVKMKEKGDIPEGYSVSREKKERFSLILESASTNQTSMYLCASSLETSGGYEQYFGPGTRLTVT.

This chain uses TRBV7-9 with TRBJ1-4; weak D call: TRBD1 (5 bases). This CDR3 is built from 14 residues. Per the germline V gene, CDR1 is SEHNR and CDR2 is FQNEAQ (reference sequence). V was clipped by 6 bases and J by 5 bases, with 13 bases between them. The DNA of the CDR3 is TGTGCCAGCAGTTACAGGCCTCAGAATGAAAAACTGTTTTTT. The encoded protein is CASSYRPQNEKLFF.

The V gene is TRBV19, the J gene TRBJ2-1; 11 bases map to TRBD2. The junction had 9 bases not matched to a gene; V was cut back by 8 bases and J by 6 bases. The CDR3 consists of 15 residues. Germline CDR1 reads LNHDA; CDR2 reads SQIVND (reference sequence). CDR3 protein: CASSRGTSGFNEQFF. CDR3 nucleotides: TGTGCCAGTTCGAGAGGGACTAGCGGTTTCAATGAGCAGTTCTTC.

The CDR3 spells CASHRDEDGYTF. CDR3 DNA: TGTGCCAGCCACCGGGATGAGGATGGCTACACCTTC. V is TRBV7-9 and J is TRBJ1-2; D not certain. The germline V and J ends were trimmed by 8 bases and 6 bases, with 13 bases remaining between them. CDR1 and CDR2 (germline): SEHNR, FQNEAQ (reference sequence). This CDR3 comprises 12 residues.

This clone was found a few times. J is TRBJ2-5 and V is TRBV19; D may be TRBD2 (6 bases). The germline V gene has CDR1 LNHDA and CDR2 SQIVND (reference sequence). The V end was cut by 3 bases, the J end by 5 bases, with 16 bases between. The CDR3 runs 15 residues. The CDR3 nucleotides are TGTGCCAGTAGTATTCGGAGGGGCACACGGGAGACCCAGTACTTC. Its translation is CASSIRRGTRETQYF.

V usage is TRBV12-3 or TRBV12-4 and J usage is TRBJ2-1, with D unresolved. The CDR3 has 13 amino acids. V lost 5 bases to trimming and J lost 4 bases, with 9 bases between them. DNA of the CDR3: TGTGCCAGCAGTCCGGGTCCATACAATGAGCAGTTCTTC. Its protein is CASSPGPYNEQFF.